Listed below are T cell receptor beta chains from one sample, sequenced in a study of blood T cell repertoires in COVID-19. TCRdb's table, derived via immunoSEQ multiplex PCR, lists solely in-frame clones and lacks some. The table shows 300,000 or so clones, with 80% to 95% occurring only once. The material sequenced was PBMCs or T cells enriched from blood (not recorded which). Every receptor here comes from a woman aged 25 to 45 who had recovered from COVID-19. Each CDR3 is given with its conserved first and last residue. Fields, in order: D gene, J gene, clone size, V gene, CDR3 protein, CDR3 DNA. The D gene is left open where the match is weak. Clone size is given for some rows only: seen once, a few or many times, or a class if the clone is expanded.

d_gene: NA; j_gene: TRBJ2-2; abundance: NA; v_gene: TRBV6-5; CDR3aa: CASSYLGGRPGELFF; CDR3nt: TGTGCCAGCAGTTATCTCGGGGGTCGTCCCGGGGAGCTGTTTTTT
d_gene: TRBD1; j_gene: TRBJ1-3; abundance: NA; v_gene: TRBV5-6; CDR3aa: CASSFRDRAGNTIYF; CDR3nt: TGTGCCAGCAGCTTCCGAGACAGGGCTGGAAACACCATATATTTT
d_gene: NA; j_gene: TRBJ2-5; abundance: NA; v_gene: TRBV18; CDR3aa: CASSPPFSKETQYF; CDR3nt: TGTGCCAGCTCACCACCGTTTTCAAAAGAGACCCAGTACTTC
d_gene: TRBD2; j_gene: TRBJ2-3; abundance: NA; v_gene: TRBV7-2; CDR3aa: CASSYRTSVPDTQYF; CDR3nt: TGTGCCAGCAGCTACCGGACTAGCGTTCCAGATACGCAGTATTTT
d_gene: TRBD2; j_gene: TRBJ2-1; abundance: NA; v_gene: TRBV5-8; CDR3aa: CASSKTRTSDVYNEQFF; CDR3nt: TGTGCCAGCAGCAAAACTAGGACTAGCGACGTCTACAATGAGCAGTTCTTC
d_gene: TRBD2; j_gene: TRBJ2-7; abundance: NA; v_gene: TRBV4-1; CDR3aa: CASSQVGGRGEQYF; CDR3nt: TGCGCCAGCAGCCAAGTGGGCGGGAGGGGGGAGCAGTACTTC
d_gene: NA; j_gene: TRBJ1-5; abundance: NA; v_gene: TRBV18; CDR3aa: CASSNQGADNQPQHF; CDR3nt: TGTGCCAGCTCTAACCAGGGCGCTGACAATCAGCCCCAGCATTTT
d_gene: TRBD2; j_gene: TRBJ2-1; abundance: NA; v_gene: TRBV11-3; CDR3aa: CASSLLAGGPYNEQFF; CDR3nt: TGTGCCAGCAGCCTACTTGCGGGAGGGCCCTACAATGAGCAGTTCTTC
d_gene: TRBD2; j_gene: TRBJ2-7; abundance: NA; v_gene: TRBV2; CDR3aa: CASRREDSYEQYF; CDR3nt: TGTGCCAGCAGGCGGGAGGACTCCTACGAGCAGTACTTC
d_gene: NA; j_gene: TRBJ1-1; abundance: NA; v_gene: TRBV6-4; CDR3aa: CASSVTAAGGEAFF; CDR3nt: TGTGCCAGCAGTGTTACGGCGGCCGGAGGTGAAGCTTTCTTT
d_gene: NA; j_gene: TRBJ1-4; abundance: NA; v_gene: TRBV7-9; CDR3aa: CASSLGGASREKLFF; CDR3nt: TGTGCCAGCAGCTTAGGCGGGGCCTCCCGGGAAAAACTGTTTTTT
d_gene: TRBD2; j_gene: TRBJ2-7; abundance: NA; v_gene: TRBV27; CDR3aa: CASRPGGSSYEQYF; CDR3nt: TGTGCCAGCAGGCCGGGGGGTAGCTCCTACGAGCAGTACTTC
d_gene: NA; j_gene: TRBJ1-1; abundance: NA; v_gene: TRBV28; CDR3aa: CASSFDRVNTEAFF; CDR3nt: TGTGCCAGCAGTTTCGACAGAGTGAACACTGAAGCTTTCTTT
d_gene: NA; j_gene: TRBJ1-5; abundance: NA; v_gene: TRBV19; CDR3aa: CASSPQYQPQHF; CDR3nt: TGTGCCAGTAGTCCCCAATATCAGCCCCAGCATTTT
d_gene: TRBD2; j_gene: TRBJ2-1; abundance: once; v_gene: TRBV28; CDR3aa: CASTGGSPTNEQFF; CDR3nt: TGTGCCAGCACCGGCGGGAGTCCGACGAATGAGCAGTTCTTC
d_gene: NA; j_gene: TRBJ1-1; abundance: once; v_gene: TRBV7-9; CDR3aa: CASSLGPTEAFF; CDR3nt: TGTGCCAGCAGCTTAGGCCCGACAGAAGCTTTCTTT
d_gene: TRBD1; j_gene: TRBJ1-1; abundance: NA; v_gene: TRBV3-1/TRBV3-2; CDR3aa: CASSQTGGRDTEAFF; CDR3nt: TGTGCCAGCAGCCAGACAGGGGGCAGGGACACTGAAGCTTTCTTT
d_gene: NA; j_gene: TRBJ2-1; abundance: NA; v_gene: TRBV7-2; CDR3aa: CASSISWSSLFYNEQFF; CDR3nt: TGTGCCAGCAGCATAAGTTGGTCTAGCTTGTTCTACAATGAGCAGTTCTTC
d_gene: NA; j_gene: TRBJ2-7; abundance: once; v_gene: TRBV11-2; CDR3aa: CASSPKAGSHEQYF; CDR3nt: TGTGCCAGCAGCCCGAAGGCGGGGAGCCACGAGCAGTACTTC
d_gene: TRBD2; j_gene: TRBJ2-3; abundance: NA; v_gene: TRBV29-1; CDR3aa: CSVEKAGVGSDTQYF; CDR3nt: TGCAGCGTTGAAAAGGCGGGAGTGGGGTCAGATACGCAGTATTTT
d_gene: TRBD1; j_gene: TRBJ1-5; abundance: NA; v_gene: TRBV29-1; CDR3aa: CSVGDRENQPQHF; CDR3nt: TGCAGCGTTGGGGACAGAGAGAATCAGCCCCAGCATTTT
d_gene: NA; j_gene: TRBJ2-7; abundance: NA; v_gene: TRBV4-2; CDR3aa: CASSQGLEDYEQYF; CDR3nt: TGTGCCAGCAGCCAAGGACTAGAGGACTACGAGCAGTACTTC
d_gene: TRBD1; j_gene: TRBJ1-1; abundance: NA; v_gene: TRBV27; CDR3aa: CASSPGTVEAFF; CDR3nt: TGTGCCAGCAGTCCCGGGACAGTTGAAGCTTTCTTT
d_gene: NA; j_gene: TRBJ1-1; abundance: NA; v_gene: TRBV28; CDR3aa: CASSPGHFLNTEAFF; CDR3nt: TGTGCCAGCAGCCCCGGACACTTCTTGAACACTGAAGCTTTCTTT
d_gene: TRBD1; j_gene: TRBJ1-2; abundance: NA; v_gene: TRBV11-2; CDR3aa: CASSLGTGKNYGYTF; CDR3nt: TGTGCCAGCAGCCTAGGGACAGGGAAAAACTATGGCTACACCTTC
d_gene: TRBD1; j_gene: TRBJ1-3; abundance: NA; v_gene: TRBV28; CDR3aa: CASSFLTGGTGNTIYF; CDR3nt: TGTGCCAGCAGTTTTCTGACAGGGGGCACTGGAAACACCATATATTTT
d_gene: TRBD2; j_gene: TRBJ2-1; abundance: NA; v_gene: TRBV4-3; CDR3aa: CASSQDRYPVAGDPYNEQFF; CDR3nt: TGCGCCAGCAGCCAAGACCGATACCCCGTAGCGGGAGACCCCTACAATGAGCAGTTCTTC
d_gene: NA; j_gene: TRBJ1-1; abundance: few; v_gene: TRBV4-2; CDR3aa: CASSLLKDPGGTEAFF; CDR3nt: TGTGCCAGCAGCCTTCTTAAAGACCCGGGAGGAACTGAAGCTTTCTTT